This T cell receptor (beta chain) was documented in a study of cytomegalovirus exposure and HLA in healthy donors. Study results and limitations: It has been reported that TCR beta sequences accurately predicted the HLA-A and HLA-B alleles of most subjects.

The junction had 11 bases not matched to a gene; V was cut back by 4 bases and J by 2 bases. This CDR3 has 16 amino acids. CDR1 SGHRS and CDR2 YFSETQ come from the germline V gene. Primers included in the PCR were 60 Vbeta and 13 Jbeta primers. Sequenced by immunoSEQ multiplex PCR; TCRdb stores in-frame clones only, minus some. The data contain 200,000 or so clones, around 70% of them singletons. This clone was picked up one time. Its matching antigen is unknown. The chain is built from TRBV5-1 and TRBJ1-1, with 7 bases aligning to TRBD1. The origin of this receptor is a man between 40 and 49 years old in good health and CMV-seropositive. Sequencing was done on a sample of PBMCs. As DNA, the CDR3 is TGCGCCAGCAGCCGGACAGGCGCTTGGGACAACACTGAAGCTTTCTTT. Protein product: CASSRTGAWDNTEAFF.